This entry lists 8 T cell receptor beta chains sequenced from one sample in a study of monozygotic twins with inflammatory bowel disease (dated by TCRdb to the late 2010s). Libraries were built with 5' RACE. The instrument was an Illumina HiSeq 2500. After the reads were reprocessed by TCRdb, one entry was made per CDR3 protein sequence, with no DNA. For this sample, the table gives more than 300,000 distinct CDR3 sequences. Just over 2.5% of the sample is taken by the ten largest. Sequencing was performed on blood. The source of these receptors is a human donor with ulcerative colitis or Crohn's disease, or a healthy co-twin of an affected twin (not recorded which).

This chain uses TRBV7-2 with TRBJ1-1; TCRdb proposes TRBD1, but this gene call is untestable without DNA. CDR3 length equals 15 residues. Germline values: CDR1 SGHTA, CDR2 FQGNSA. CDR3: CASSLAEGPRGKAFF.

V gene TRBV5-5 combines with J gene TRBJ2-7; the TCRdb D gene call, TRBD2, has no DNA to confirm it. The CDR3 extends over 14 amino acids. Per the germline V gene, CDR1 is SGHKS and CDR2 is YYEKEE (reference sequence). The CDR3 spells CASSLRALSYEQYF.

V gene TRBV11-2 combines with J gene TRBJ2-2; there is no DNA to check the TCRdb D call of TRBD1. The CDR3 is made up of 14 amino acids. Germline loops: CDR1 SGHAT, CDR2 FQNNGV. The CDR3 sequence is CASSLWGSAGELFF.

V is TRBV29-1 and J is TRBJ2-1; TCRdb names TRBD1, which stays unverified in the absence of DNA. The CDR3 is 14 residues long. Per the germline V gene, CDR1 is SQVTM and CDR2 is ANQGSEA. The CDR3 spells CSAGEDRGHNEQFF.

This sequence joins TRBV10-3 and TRBJ2-3; the D gene TCRdb calls, TRBD1, cannot be checked with no DNA. The CDR3 runs 15 residues. Germline V gene lookup returns CDR1 ENHRY and CDR2 SYGVKD. CDR3 in amino acids: CAIRPGTGHTDTQYF.

V gene TRBV5-8 combines with J gene TRBJ2-5; TCRdb designates TRBD1, a call that cannot be tested without DNA. This CDR3 has 16 amino acids. Germline V gene lookup returns CDR1 SGHTS and CDR2 YDEGEE. The CDR3 spells CASSPGTGNYQETQYF.

This chain uses TRBV7-6 with TRBJ2-1; the D call of TRBD1 rests on TCRdb alone, since no DNA is present to check it. Germline CDR1 is SGHVS and CDR2 is FNYEAQ. The CDR3 is made up of 16 amino acids. This chain's CDR3 is CASSFARQPSYNEQFF.

The chain couples TRBV4-1 to TRBJ2-7. CDR1 MGHRA and CDR2 YSYEKL come from the germline V gene. The CDR3 is 13 residues long. The CDR3 sequence is CASSQTEDYEQYF.